This T cell receptor (beta chain) was profiled in a study of brain T cells in children with intractable seizures. The CDR3 loop spans 14 amino acids. V lost 6 bases, J lost 0 bases, and 8 bases lay in between. From germline, CDR1 is PRHDT and CDR2 FYEKMQ (reference sequence). Worth noting for this clone: Its cognate antigen is unknown.

General study points: Absence of clones before surgery may stem from lower sequencing depth. Viral specificity was inferred only from CDR3 similarity; HCMV serostatus was unknown.

The protocol was immunoSEQ multiplex PCR, while the TCRdb copy is restricted to in-frame clones and leaves out a portion. The table records approximately 330,000 clones, more than 85% of them present only once. As for time point: blood from clinic visit 5 months post-surgery; TSC patient then seizure free. Only cases whose brain tissue showed the highest T cell transcript signatures were sequenced. Pre-surgery treatment included at least one anti-epileptic drug. The V call is TRBV13, the J call TRBJ1-4; D remains unclear. The source is a boy younger than two with tuberous sclerosis and intractable seizures. Sequencing used peripheral blood, obtained around 5 months after surgery. CDR3 nucleotide sequence: TGTGCCAGCAGTGCCACTCCAACTAATGAAAAACTGTTTTTT. This gives the protein CASSATPTNEKLFF.